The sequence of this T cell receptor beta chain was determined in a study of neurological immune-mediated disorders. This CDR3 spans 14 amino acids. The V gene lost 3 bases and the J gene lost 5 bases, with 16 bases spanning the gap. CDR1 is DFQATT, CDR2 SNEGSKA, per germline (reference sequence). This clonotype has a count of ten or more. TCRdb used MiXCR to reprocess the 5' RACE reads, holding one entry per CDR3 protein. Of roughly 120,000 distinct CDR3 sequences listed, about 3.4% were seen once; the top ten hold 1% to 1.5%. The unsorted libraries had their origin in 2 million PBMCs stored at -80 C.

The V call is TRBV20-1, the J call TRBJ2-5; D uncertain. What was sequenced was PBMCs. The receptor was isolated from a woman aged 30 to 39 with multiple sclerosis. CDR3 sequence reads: CSASRDPRRETQYF. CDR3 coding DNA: TGCAGTGCTAGCCGCGACCCCCGAAGGGAGACCCAGTACTTC.